One sample yielded the 3 T cell receptor beta chains listed below, sequenced in a study of T cell repertoires in cytomegalovirus infection. These receptors are not linked to any known antigen. Each CDR3 protein gets one entry after TCRdb re-called the reads with MiXCR. This repertoire shows about 270,000 distinct CDR3 sequences, 20% to 25% found once; its top ten account for about 21%. Here the sequenced sample was cultured PBMCs, taken from culture after CMV antigen stimulation. These receptors were collected from a human donor in good health (CMV status not recorded). Some clones in this sample may be carry-over from other donors' samples.

This clonotype was found a few times. The chain combines TRBV19 with TRBJ1-1; weak D call: TRBD1 (5 bases). V lost 5 bases to trimming and J lost 6 bases, with 7 bases between them. The CDR3 is 11 residues long. Per the germline V gene, CDR1 is LNHDA and CDR2 is SQIVND (reference sequence). CDR3 sequence reads: CASSRGAEAFF. CDR3 in DNA: TGTGCCAGTAGTCGGGGGGCTGAAGCTTTCTTT.

This clonotype was counted a few times. The chain has TRBV7-2 and TRBJ2-1; weak D call: TRBD1 (5 bases). Germline assignment: CDR1 SGHTA and CDR2 FQGNSA. Trimming stripped 6 bases from V and 12 bases from J, with 18 bases between. This CDR3 region has 13 residues. The CDR3 sequence: CASRRRGDPGQFF. CDR3 coding DNA: TGTGCCAGCAGGAGAAGGGGCGATCCGGGGCAGTTCTTC.

In its sample, this clonotype was seen many times. The chain carries TRBV7-8 and TRBJ2-1; the D gene is possibly TRBD2 (5 bases). Trimming removed 3 bases from V and 4 bases from J, with 7 bases in between. Per the germline V gene, CDR1 is SGHVS and CDR2 is FQNEAQ. The CDR3 consists of 13 residues. The CDR3 region is CASSFGLYNEQFF. DNA for the CDR3: TGTGCCAGCAGCTTTGGACTTTACAATGAGCAGTTCTTC.